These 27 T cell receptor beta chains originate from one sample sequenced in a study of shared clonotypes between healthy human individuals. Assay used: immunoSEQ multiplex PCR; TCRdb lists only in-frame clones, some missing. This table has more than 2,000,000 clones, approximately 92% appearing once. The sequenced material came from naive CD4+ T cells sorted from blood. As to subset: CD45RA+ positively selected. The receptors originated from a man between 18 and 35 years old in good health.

CDR3 in DNA: TGTGCCAGCAGTGCGACTGGACAGTCCTACAATGAGCAGTTCTTC. Amino acids: CASSATGQSYNEQFF. The chain employs TRBV6-1 and TRBJ2-1; tentative D call: TRBD1 (6 bases). This CDR3 has 15 residues. From germline, CDR1 is MNHNS and CDR2 SASEGT. V shed 4 bases and J shed 1 base, with 11 bases lying between them.

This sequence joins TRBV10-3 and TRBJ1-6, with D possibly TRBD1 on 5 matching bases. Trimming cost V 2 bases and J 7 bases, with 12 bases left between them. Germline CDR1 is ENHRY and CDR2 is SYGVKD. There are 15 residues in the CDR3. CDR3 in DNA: TGTGCCATCAGTGAGGACAGCCTCATGAATTCACCCCTCCACTTT. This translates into CAISEDSLMNSPLHF.

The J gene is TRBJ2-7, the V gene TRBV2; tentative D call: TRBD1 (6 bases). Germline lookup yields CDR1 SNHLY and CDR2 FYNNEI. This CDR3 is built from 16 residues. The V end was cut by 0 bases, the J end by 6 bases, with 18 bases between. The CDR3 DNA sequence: TGTGCCAGCAGTGAAGCGGCTACTCTGGGGGCGAGCGAGCAGTACTTC. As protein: CASSEAATLGASEQYF. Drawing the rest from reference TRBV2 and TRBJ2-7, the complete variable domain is EPEVTQTPSHQVTQMGQEVILRCVPISNHLYFYWYRQILGQKVEFLVSFYNNEISEKSEIFDDQFSVERPDGSNFTLKIRSTKLEDSAMYFCASSEAATLGASEQYFGPGTRLTVT.

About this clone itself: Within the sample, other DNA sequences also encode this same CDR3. The CDR3 DNA follows: TGCGCCAGCAGCTTCCGAGGGAACACTGAAGCTTTCTTT. This translates into CASSFRGNTEAFF. The rearrangement uses TRBV5-1 and TRBJ1-1; D unclear. The V end was cut by 2 bases, the J end by 1 base, with 6 bases between. The CDR3 is made up of 13 amino acids. CDR1 and CDR2 (germline): SGHRS, YFSETQ.

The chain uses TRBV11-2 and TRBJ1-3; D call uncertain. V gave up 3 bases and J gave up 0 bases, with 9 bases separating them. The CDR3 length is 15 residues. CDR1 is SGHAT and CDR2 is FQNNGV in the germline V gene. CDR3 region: CASSLAGNSGNTIYF. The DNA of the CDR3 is TGTGCCAGCAGCTTGGCGGGAAACTCTGGAAACACCATATATTTT.

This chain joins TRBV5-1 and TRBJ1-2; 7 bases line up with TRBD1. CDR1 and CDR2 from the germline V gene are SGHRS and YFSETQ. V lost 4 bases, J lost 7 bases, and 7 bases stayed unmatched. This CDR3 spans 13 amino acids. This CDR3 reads CASSTTGIGGYTF. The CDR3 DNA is TGCGCCAGCAGCACGACAGGGATTGGTGGCTACACCTTC.

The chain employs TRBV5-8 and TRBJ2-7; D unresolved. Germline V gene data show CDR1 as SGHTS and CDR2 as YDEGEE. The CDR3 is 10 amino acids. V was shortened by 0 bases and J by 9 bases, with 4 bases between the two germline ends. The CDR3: CASSLAMQYF. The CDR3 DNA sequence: TGTGCCAGCAGCTTGGCCATGCAGTACTTC.

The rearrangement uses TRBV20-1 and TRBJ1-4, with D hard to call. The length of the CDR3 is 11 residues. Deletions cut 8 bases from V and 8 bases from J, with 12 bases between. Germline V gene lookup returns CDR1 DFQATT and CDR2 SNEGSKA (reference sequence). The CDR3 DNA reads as TGCAGTCTCTCAATCGTCGAAAAACTGTTTTTT. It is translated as CSLSIVEKLFF.

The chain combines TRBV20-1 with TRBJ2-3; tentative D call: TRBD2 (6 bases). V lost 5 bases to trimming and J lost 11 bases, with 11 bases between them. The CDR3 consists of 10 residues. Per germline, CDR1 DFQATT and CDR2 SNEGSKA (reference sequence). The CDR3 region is CSAGRDLQYF. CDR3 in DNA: TGCAGTGCTGGCCGGGACTTGCAGTATTTT.

CDR3 residues: CASSFPLVGPTYEQYF. The DNA of the CDR3 is TGTGCCAGCAGCTTCCCTTTAGTCGGCCCCACCTACGAGCAGTACTTC. The chain links TRBV7-9 to TRBJ2-7; D not certain. The CDR3 is 16 residues long. Germline assignment: CDR1 SEHNR and CDR2 FQNEAQ (reference sequence). V was cut by 3 bases and J by 2 bases, with 17 bases left in between.

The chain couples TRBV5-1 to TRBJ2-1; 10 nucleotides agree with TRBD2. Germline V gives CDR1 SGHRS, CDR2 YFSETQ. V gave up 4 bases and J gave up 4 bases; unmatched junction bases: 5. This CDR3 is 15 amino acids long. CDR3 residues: CASSIAGGPYNEQFF. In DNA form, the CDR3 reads TGCGCCAGCAGCATAGCGGGAGGACCTTACAATGAGCAGTTCTTC.

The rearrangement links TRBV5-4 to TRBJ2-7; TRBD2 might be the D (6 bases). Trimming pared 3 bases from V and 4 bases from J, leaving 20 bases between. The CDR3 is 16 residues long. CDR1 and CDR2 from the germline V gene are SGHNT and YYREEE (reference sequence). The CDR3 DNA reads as TGTGCCAGCAGCTCCGGGGGTCGAACGGGAGAATACGAGCAGTACTTC. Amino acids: CASSSGGRTGEYEQYF.

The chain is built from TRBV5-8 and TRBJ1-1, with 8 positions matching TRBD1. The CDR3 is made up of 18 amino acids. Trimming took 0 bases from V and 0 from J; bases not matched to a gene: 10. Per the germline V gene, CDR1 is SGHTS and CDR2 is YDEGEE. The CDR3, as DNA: TGTGCCAGCAGCTTGGCCGTGACAGGGGAGGGGATGAACACTGAAGCTTTCTTT. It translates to CASSLAVTGEGMNTEAFF.

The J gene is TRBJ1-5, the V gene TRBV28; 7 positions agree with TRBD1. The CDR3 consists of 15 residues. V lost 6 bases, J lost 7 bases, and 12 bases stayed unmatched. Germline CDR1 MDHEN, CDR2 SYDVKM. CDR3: CASRSGQVMGQPQHF. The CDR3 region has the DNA TGTGCCAGCAGGAGTGGACAGGTCATGGGCCAGCCCCAGCATTTT.

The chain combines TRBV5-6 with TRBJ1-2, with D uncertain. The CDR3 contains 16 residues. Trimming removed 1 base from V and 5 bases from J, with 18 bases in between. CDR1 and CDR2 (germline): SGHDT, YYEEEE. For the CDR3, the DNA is TGTGCCAGCAGCTTGACTGGCCGGGGTATAGTTTATGGCTACACCTTC. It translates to CASSLTGRGIVYGYTF.

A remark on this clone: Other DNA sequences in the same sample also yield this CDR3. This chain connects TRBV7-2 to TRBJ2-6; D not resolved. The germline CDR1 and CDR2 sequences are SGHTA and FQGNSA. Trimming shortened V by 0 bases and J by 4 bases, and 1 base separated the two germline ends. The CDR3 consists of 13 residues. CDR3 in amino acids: CASSLAGANVLTF. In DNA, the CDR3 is TGTGCCAGCAGCTTAGCAGGGGCCAACGTCCTGACTTTC.

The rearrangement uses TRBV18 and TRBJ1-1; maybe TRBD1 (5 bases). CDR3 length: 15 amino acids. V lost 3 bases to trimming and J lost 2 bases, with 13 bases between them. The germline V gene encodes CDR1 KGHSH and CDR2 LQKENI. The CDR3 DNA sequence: TGTGCCAGCTCACCGATAGCAGGGCTCAACACTGAAGCTTTCTTT. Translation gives CASSPIAGLNTEAFF.

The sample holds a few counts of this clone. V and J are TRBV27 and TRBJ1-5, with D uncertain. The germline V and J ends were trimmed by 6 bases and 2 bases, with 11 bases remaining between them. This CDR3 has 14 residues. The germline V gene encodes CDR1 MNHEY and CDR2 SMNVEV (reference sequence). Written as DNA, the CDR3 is TGTGCCAGCAGCGGGGTAGCAGGCAATCAGCCCCAGCATTTT. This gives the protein CASSGVAGNQPQHF.

The CDR3 sequence: CASSFIAGPQETQYF. DNA of the CDR3: TGCGCCAGCAGCTTTATAGCGGGGCCACAAGAGACCCAGTACTTC. V usage is TRBV5-1 and J usage is TRBJ2-5, with 8 positions matching TRBD2. The CDR3 is 15 amino acids. The germline V gene has CDR1 SGHRS and CDR2 YFSETQ. V lost 2 bases, J lost 2 bases, and 5 bases stayed unmatched.

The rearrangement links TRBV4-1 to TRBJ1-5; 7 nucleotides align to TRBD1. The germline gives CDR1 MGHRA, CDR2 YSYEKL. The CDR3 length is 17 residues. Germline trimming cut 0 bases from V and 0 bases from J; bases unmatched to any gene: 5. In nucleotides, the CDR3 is TGCGCCAGCAGCCAAGAAGGGGACAGCTATAGCAATCAGCCCCAGCATTTT. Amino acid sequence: CASSQEGDSYSNQPQHF.

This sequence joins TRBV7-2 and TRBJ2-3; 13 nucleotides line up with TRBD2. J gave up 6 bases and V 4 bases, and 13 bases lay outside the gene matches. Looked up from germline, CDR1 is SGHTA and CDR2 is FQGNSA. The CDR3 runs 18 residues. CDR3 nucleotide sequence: TGTGCCAGCAGCTCGGAGGGAACTAGCGGGAGGGCCACTGATACGCAGTATTTT. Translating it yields CASSSEGTSGRATDTQYF.

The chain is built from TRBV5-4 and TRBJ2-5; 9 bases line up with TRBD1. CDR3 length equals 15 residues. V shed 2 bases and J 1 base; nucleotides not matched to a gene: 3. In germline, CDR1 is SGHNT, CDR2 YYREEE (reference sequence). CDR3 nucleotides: TGTGCCAGCAGCTTACAGGGGGCGCCCCAAGAGACCCAGTACTTC. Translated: CASSLQGAPQETQYF.

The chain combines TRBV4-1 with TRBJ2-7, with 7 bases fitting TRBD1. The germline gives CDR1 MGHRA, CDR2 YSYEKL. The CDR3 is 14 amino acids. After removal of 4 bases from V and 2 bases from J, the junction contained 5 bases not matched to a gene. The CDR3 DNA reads TGCGCCAGCAGCCGGGGACAGTCAGCCTACGAGCAGTACTTC. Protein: CASSRGQSAYEQYF.

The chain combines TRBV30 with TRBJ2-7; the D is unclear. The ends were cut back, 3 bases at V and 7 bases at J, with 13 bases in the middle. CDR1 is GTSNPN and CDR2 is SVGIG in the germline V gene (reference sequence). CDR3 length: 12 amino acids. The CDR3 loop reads CAWRAMVGEQYF. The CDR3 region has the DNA TGTGCCTGGAGAGCCATGGTGGGTGAGCAGTACTTC.

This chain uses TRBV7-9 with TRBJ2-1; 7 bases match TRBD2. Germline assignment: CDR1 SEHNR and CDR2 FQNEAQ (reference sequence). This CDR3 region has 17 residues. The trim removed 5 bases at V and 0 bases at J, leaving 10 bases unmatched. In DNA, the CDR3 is TGTGCCAGCAGCCCCCGAGAGGGCGGGAGCTCCTACAATGAGCAGTTCTTC. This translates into CASSPREGGSSYNEQFF.

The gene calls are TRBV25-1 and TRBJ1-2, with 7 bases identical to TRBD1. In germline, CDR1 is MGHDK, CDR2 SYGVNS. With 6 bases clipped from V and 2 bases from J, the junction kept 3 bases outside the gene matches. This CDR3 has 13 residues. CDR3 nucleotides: TGTGCCAGCAGGCCGGGACAGAACTATGGCTACACCTTC. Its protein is CASRPGQNYGYTF.

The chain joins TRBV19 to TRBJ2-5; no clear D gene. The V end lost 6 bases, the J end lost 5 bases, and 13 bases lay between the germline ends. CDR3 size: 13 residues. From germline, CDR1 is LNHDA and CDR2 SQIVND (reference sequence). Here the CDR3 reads CASREPGVETQYF. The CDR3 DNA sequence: TGTGCCAGTAGAGAACCAGGCGTGGAGACCCAGTACTTC.